Below are 10 T cell receptor beta chains sequenced from a single sample in a study of cytomegalovirus exposure and HLA in healthy donors (dated by TCRdb to the late 2010s). Library construction relied on the immunoSEQ multiplex PCR assay. The multiplex PCR relied on a mix of 60 forward primers for TCR Vbeta segments and 13 reverse primers for TCR Jbeta segments. TCRdb took this table from immuneACCESS and kept in-frame rearrangements with V and J called. Such tables lack part of the clones; where checked against another copy, unresolved V genes explain under half of the gap, and the rest is unexplained. For this sample there are 200,000 to 300,000 clones; approximately 81% appear just once. The ten biggest clones cover 7% to 9% of the sample. The sequenced material came from PBMCs. The receptors derive from an older woman in good health and CMV-seropositive.

The chain combines TRBV28 with TRBJ2-3; 10 bases agree with TRBD2. With V trimmed by 5 bases and J by 6 bases, 14 bases remained unmatched. In germline, CDR1 is MDHEN, CDR2 SYDVKM. The length of the CDR3 is 17 residues. CDR3 in amino acids: CASSPRHLAGVGDTQYF. CDR3 nucleotide sequence: TGTGCCAGCAGTCCCCGCCACCTAGCGGGAGTAGGGGATACGCAGTATTTT. Drawing the rest from reference TRBV28 and TRBJ2-3, the complete variable domain is DVKVTQSSRYLVKRTGEKVFLECVQDMDHENMFWYRQDPGLGLRLIYFSYDVKMKEKGDIPEGYSVSREKKERFSLILESASTNQTSMYLCASSPRHLAGVGDTQYFGPGTRLTVL.

The chain employs TRBV2 and TRBJ1-1; TRBD1 matches at 8 bases. V lost 7 bases and J lost 7; bases outside the gene matches: 17. The CDR3 totals 16 residues. CDR1 is SNHLY, CDR2 FYNNEI, per germline. The CDR3 bases are TGTGCCAGCACCGACCCGGGGCAGGGGGCAGGTGGTGAAGCTTTCTTT. It yields the protein CASTDPGQGAGGEAFF.

This clone was seen once. The chain combines TRBV7-8 with TRBJ2-2; perhaps TRBD1 as D (6 bases). Germline CDR1 is SGHVS and CDR2 is FQNEAQ. This CDR3 region has 14 residues. The V and J ends lost 1 base and 6 bases respectively, with 9 bases between them. CDR3 residues: CASSLEWGPGELFF. CDR3 nucleotides: TGTGCCAGCAGCTTAGAATGGGGGCCCGGGGAGCTGTTTTTT.

As regards this clone: Other DNA sequences in the sample encode the same CDR3. The chain carries TRBV5-1 and TRBJ2-1; 10 bases match TRBD2. The V segment lost 0 bases and the J segment 6 bases; nucleotides outside the gene matches: 3. The germline CDR1 and CDR2 sequences are SGHRS and YFSETQ. The CDR3 covers 15 residues. In DNA, the CDR3 is TGCGCCAGCAGCTTGGCGCTAGCGGGAGTCAATGAGCAGTTCTTC. Its translation: CASSLALAGVNEQFF.

This clone showed up just a few times. The genes are TRBV5-1 and TRBJ2-5; 7 bases agree with TRBD1. The J call may be in error: the DNA end matches TRBJ2-7 better. Germline V CDR1 and CDR2: SGHRS, YFSETQ. The CDR3 has 14 residues. The CDR3 DNA is TGCGCCAGCAGCGCATCGACAGGGCCCCTCGAGCAGTACTTC. As protein: CASSASTGPLEQYF.

The rearrangement uses TRBV19 and TRBJ1-2; tentatively, D is TRBD1 (5 bases). Trimming removed 1 base from V and 3 bases from J, with 12 bases in between. Germline CDR1 and CDR2: LNHDA and SQIVND (reference sequence). This CDR3 comprises 15 residues. The CDR3 nucleotides are TGTGCCAGTAGTATAGGGTTCGACAGTTACTATGGCTACACCTTC. This sequence encodes CASSIGFDSYYGYTF.

The gene calls are TRBV27 and TRBJ1-1, with 9 bases lining up with TRBD1. With 2 bases clipped from V and 8 bases from J, the junction kept 15 bases outside the gene matches. The CDR3 contains 17 residues. The V gene's germline CDR1 is MNHEY and CDR2 SMNVEV (reference sequence). CDR3 nucleotide sequence: TGTGCCAGCAGTTTAGGACCACAGGGGGCGGTGAGAGGAGAAGCTTTCTTT. Protein: CASSLGPQGAVRGEAFF.

This chain uses TRBV2 with TRBJ2-3; D not resolved. Germline CDR1 and CDR2: SNHLY and FYNNEI. Deletions cut 7 bases from V and 1 base from J, with 12 bases between. CDR3 length: 14 amino acids. The DNA for the CDR3 is TGTGCCAGCAAGGCGGAAGTGGGCACAGATACGCAGTATTTT. It encodes CASKAEVGTDTQYF. Variable domain in full (rest from reference TRBV2 and TRBJ2-3): EPEVTQTPSHQVTQMGQEVILRCVPISNHLYFYWYRQILGQKVEFLVSFYNNEISEKSEIFDDQFSVERPDGSNFTLKIRSTKLEDSAMYFCASKAEVGTDTQYFGPGTRLTVL.

The J gene is TRBJ2-7, the V gene TRBV9; 7 bases line up with TRBD1. Germline-derived CDR1 and CDR2 are SGDLS and YYNGEE. The CDR3 spans 14 residues. The V and J ends lost 3 bases and 4 bases, in that order; junction bases with no gene match: 7. Here the CDR3 DNA reads TGTGCCAGCAGCGCCCATACAGGGGAATACGAGCAGTACTTC. Its protein product is CASSAHTGEYEQYF.

The count of this clone is one. The J gene is TRBJ2-7, the V gene TRBV28; tentatively, D is TRBD2 (6 bases). The last part of the DNA fits TRBJ2-5 better; the J call may be wrong. The CDR3 length is 13 residues. Germline V gives CDR1 MDHEN, CDR2 SYDVKM. This CDR3 is CASRMAGQETQYF. The CDR3 bases are TGTGCCAGCAGGATGGCGGGGCAAGAGACCCAGTACTTC.